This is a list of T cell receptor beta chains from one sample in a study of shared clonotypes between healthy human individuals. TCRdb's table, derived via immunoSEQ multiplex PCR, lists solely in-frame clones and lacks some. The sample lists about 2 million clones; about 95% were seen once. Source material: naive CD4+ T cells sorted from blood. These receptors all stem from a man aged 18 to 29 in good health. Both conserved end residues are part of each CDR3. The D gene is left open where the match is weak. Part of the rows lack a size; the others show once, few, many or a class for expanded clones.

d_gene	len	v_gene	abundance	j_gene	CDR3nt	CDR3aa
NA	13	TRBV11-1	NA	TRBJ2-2	TGTGCCAGCAGCTTAGGGGAGGACGGGGAGCTGTTTTTT	CASSLGEDGELFF
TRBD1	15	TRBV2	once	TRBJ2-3	TGTGCCAGCACCAGACAGGGTGGGAGCACAGATACGCAGTATTTT	CASTRQGGSTDTQYF
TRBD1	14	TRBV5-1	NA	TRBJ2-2	TGCGCCATCGGGACAGGGGTCTCTACCGGGGAGCTGTTTTTT	CAIGTGVSTGELFF
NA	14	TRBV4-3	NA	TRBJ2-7	TGCGCCAGCAGCTTGGGTGGGGACCTGGGCGAGCAGTACTTC	CASSLGGDLGEQYF
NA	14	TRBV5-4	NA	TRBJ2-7	TGTGCCAACAGCGAGGACGGGTCGACCTACGAGCAGTACTTC	CANSEDGSTYEQYF
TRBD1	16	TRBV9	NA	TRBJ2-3	TGTGCCAGCAGCGCGCGGACAGGGGGGGGCACAGATACGCAGTATTTT	CASSARTGGGTDTQYF
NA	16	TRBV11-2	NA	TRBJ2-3	TGTGCCATCCAGGAAGGGGTCTCATGGGGCACAGATACGCAGTATTTT	CAIQEGVSWGTDTQYF
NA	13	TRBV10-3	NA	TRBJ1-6	TGTGCCATCAGTGAGTCGTGGACAGCACCCCTCCACTTT	CAISESWTAPLHF
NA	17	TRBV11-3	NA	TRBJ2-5	TGTGCCAGCAGCTTAGGGGGGTGGACCCACAACCAAGAGACCCAGTACTTC	CASSLGGWTHNQETQYF
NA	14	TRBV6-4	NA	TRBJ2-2	TGTGCCAGCAGTGAGACTAGTTTCACCGGGGAGCTGTTTTTT	CASSETSFTGELFF
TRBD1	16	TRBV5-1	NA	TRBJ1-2	TGCGCCAGCAGCTTGGGCCTAGGGACAGGCAACTATGGCTACACCTTC	CASSLGLGTGNYGYTF
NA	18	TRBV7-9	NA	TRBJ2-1	TGTGCCAGCAGCTTAGGACCCCAGACAGCCCGCTCCTACAATGAGCAGTTCTTC	CASSLGPQTARSYNEQFF
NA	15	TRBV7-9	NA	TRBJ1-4	TGTGCCAGCAGCGGAGGGACCCTTTTCAATGAAAAACTGTTTTTT	CASSGGTLFNEKLFF
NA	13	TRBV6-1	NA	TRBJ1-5	TGTGCCAGCAGTGAACCAGGGCCTCAGCCCCAGCATTTT	CASSEPGPQPQHF
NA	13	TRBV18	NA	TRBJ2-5	TGTGCCAGCTCACCACCGTCGGGGGAGACCCAGTACTTC	CASSPPSGETQYF
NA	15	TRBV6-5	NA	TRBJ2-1	TGTGCCAGCAGTTACGGGACAAACGGTTACAATGAGCAGTTCTTC	CASSYGTNGYNEQFF
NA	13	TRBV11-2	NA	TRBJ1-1	TGTGCCAGCAGCTTAGAACAGGGAACTGAAGCTTTCTTT	CASSLEQGTEAFF
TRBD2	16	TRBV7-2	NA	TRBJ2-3	TGTGCCAGCAGCTTTGGACTAGCGGGTCGGCGGGATACGCAGTATTTT	CASSFGLAGRRDTQYF
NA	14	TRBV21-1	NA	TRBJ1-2	TGTGCCAGCAGCAAAGTACCGGGTTTATGTGGCTACACCTTC	CASSKVPGLCGYTF
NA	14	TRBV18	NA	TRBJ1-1	TGTGCCAGCTCGGGCGAGGGAACAATCTCTGAAGCTTTCTTT	CASSGEGTISEAFF
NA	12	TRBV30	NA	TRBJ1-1	TGTGCCTGGAGTCGGGAGATCACTGAAGCTTTCTTT	CAWSREITEAFF
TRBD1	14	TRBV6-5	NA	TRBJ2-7	TGTGCCAGCAGCCTCGACAGGGGGGTGTACGAGCAGTACTTC	CASSLDRGVYEQYF
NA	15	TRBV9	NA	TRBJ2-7	TGTGCCAGCAGCGTAGATGGGGGATCGGCCTACGAGCAGTACTTC	CASSVDGGSAYEQYF
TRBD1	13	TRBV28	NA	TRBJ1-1	TGTGCCAGCAGTTCCGCAGGGGGGGTTGAAGCTTTCTTT	CASSSAGGVEAFF
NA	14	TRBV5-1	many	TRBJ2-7	TGCGCCAGCAGCTTGGAGGGGGGAACCTACGAGCAGTACTTC	CASSLEGGTYEQYF
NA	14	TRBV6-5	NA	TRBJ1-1	TGTGCCAGCAGTTACTCGACGGGGAACACTGAAGCTTTCTTT	CASSYSTGNTEAFF
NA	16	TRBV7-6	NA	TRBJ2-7	TGTGCCAGCAGCCAGCTGCAGGGAATAAATCACTACGAGCAGTACTTC	CASSQLQGINHYEQYF
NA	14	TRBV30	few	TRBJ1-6	TGTGCCTGGAGTGTTGGGGGCGAGGCGTCACCCCTCCACTTT	CAWSVGGEASPLHF
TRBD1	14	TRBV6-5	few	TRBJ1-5	TGTGCCAGCAGTTCCCGACAGGGTAATCAGCCCCAGCATTTT	CASSSRQGNQPQHF
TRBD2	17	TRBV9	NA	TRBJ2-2	TGTGCCAGCAGCCTGACTAGCGGGGGGCCTAACACCGGGGAGCTGTTTTTT	CASSLTSGGPNTGELFF
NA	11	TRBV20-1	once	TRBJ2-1	TGCAGTGTCATCGGGACGCATGAGCAGTTCTTC	CSVIGTHEQFF
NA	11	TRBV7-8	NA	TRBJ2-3	TGTGCCAGCAGCTTAGCGGACACACAGTATTTT	CASSLADTQYF
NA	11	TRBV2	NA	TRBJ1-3	TGTGCCAGCAGAAGGGACGGATCCATATATTTT	CASRRDGSIYF
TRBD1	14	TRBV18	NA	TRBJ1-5	TGTGCCAGCTCACCGGGGACAGGCAATCAGCCCCAGCATTTT	CASSPGTGNQPQHF
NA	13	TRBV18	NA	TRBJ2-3	TGTGCCAGCTCAACGCAACGTACCACCCAGCAGTATTTT	CASSTQRTTQQYF